The rows below give T cell receptor beta chains drawn from one sample of a study of CD8+CD57+ T cells in acquired aplastic anemia. MiXCR was run by TCRdb on the reads, yielding one entry per CDR3 protein. This sample has approximately 190,000 distinct CDR3 sequences, with around 45% found just once. Sequencing was performed on sorted CD4+, CD8+, or CD8+CD57+ T cells (not recorded which) from PBMCs. These receptors were collected from a human donor with aplastic anemia. CDR3s include the opening cysteine and the closing phenylalanine or tryptophan. A D gene is named only where the DNA matches it firmly. Expanded clones are given a class, and other clones once, few, many or no size at all.

v_gene: TRBV2
d_gene: -
abundance: -
j_gene: TRBJ1-6
CDR3aa: CASSEAEISYNSPLHF
CDR3nt: TGTGCCAGCAGTGAAGCTGAGATCTCCTATAATTCACCCCTCCACTTT

v_gene: TRBV7-2
d_gene: -
abundance: many
j_gene: TRBJ2-3
CDR3aa: CASSSVLDTQYF
CDR3nt: TGTGCCAGCAGCTCGGTCCTGGATACGCAGTATTTT

v_gene: TRBV20-1
d_gene: -
abundance: -
j_gene: TRBJ2-1
CDR3aa: CSALNWRNYNEQFF
CDR3nt: TGCAGTGCTCTCAATTGGCGCAACTACAATGAGCAGTTCTTC

v_gene: TRBV5-1
d_gene: -
abundance: -
j_gene: TRBJ2-1
CDR3aa: CASSFEAGRSSYNEQFF
CDR3nt: TGCGCCAGCAGCTTTGAGGCAGGGAGGAGCTCCTACAATGAGCAGTTCTTC

v_gene: TRBV10-3
d_gene: TRBD1
abundance: few
j_gene: TRBJ2-1
CDR3aa: CAISVDRAYNEQFF
CDR3nt: TGTGCCATCAGTGTGGACAGGGCTTACAATGAGCAGTTCTTC

v_gene: TRBV2
d_gene: -
abundance: once
j_gene: TRBJ1-5
CDR3aa: CASSGSVGNQPQHF
CDR3nt: TGTGCCAGCAGTGGAAGCGTGGGCAATCAGCCCCAGCATTTT

v_gene: TRBV20-1
d_gene: -
abundance: once
j_gene: TRBJ1-1
CDR3aa: CSVDLKDTEAFF
CDR3nt: TGCAGTGTTGACTTGAAGGACACTGAAGCTTTCTTT

v_gene: TRBV10-3
d_gene: -
abundance: -
j_gene: TRBJ2-7
CDR3aa: CAISEGHLGEQYF
CDR3nt: TGTGCCATCAGTGAGGGACACTTGGGCGAGCAGTACTTC

v_gene: TRBV19
d_gene: -
abundance: -
j_gene: TRBJ2-3
CDR3aa: CASSIGGVGTDTQYF
CDR3nt: TGTGCCAGTAGTATAGGAGGGGTAGGAACAGATACGCAGTATTTT

v_gene: TRBV2
d_gene: -
abundance: few
j_gene: TRBJ1-5
CDR3aa: CASSDGVSNQPQHF
CDR3nt: TGTGCCAGCAGTGATGGGGTGAGCAATCAGCCCCAGCATTTT

v_gene: TRBV20-1
d_gene: -
abundance: -
j_gene: TRBJ2-7
CDR3aa: CSYSAGTYEQYF
CDR3nt: TGCAGTTACAGCGCGGGGACCTACGAGCAGTACTTC

v_gene: TRBV19
d_gene: -
abundance: -
j_gene: TRBJ2-7
CDR3aa: CASSPPGELYEQYF
CDR3nt: TGTGCCAGTAGCCCGCCAGGGGAGCTTTACGAGCAGTACTTC

v_gene: TRBV2
d_gene: TRBD2
abundance: many
j_gene: TRBJ2-3
CDR3aa: CASSGVAGTDTQYF
CDR3nt: TGTGCCAGCAGTGGGGTAGCGGGAACTGATACGCAGTATTTT

v_gene: TRBV20-1
d_gene: -
abundance: -
j_gene: TRBJ2-7
CDR3aa: CSTTGRLYEQYF
CDR3nt: TGCAGTACGACAGGGAGGCTCTACGAGCAGTACTTC

v_gene: TRBV6-1
d_gene: -
abundance: many
j_gene: TRBJ2-3
CDR3aa: CASGTFTDTQYF
CDR3nt: TGTGCCAGCGGGACCTTCACAGATACGCAGTATTTT

v_gene: TRBV5-1
d_gene: TRBD1
abundance: many
j_gene: TRBJ1-2
CDR3aa: CASSSWTGISYGYTF
CDR3nt: TGCGCCAGCAGCTCCTGGACAGGGATAAGCTATGGCTACACCTTC

v_gene: TRBV20-1
d_gene: -
abundance: many
j_gene: TRBJ1-1
CDR3aa: CSARRAQGRGSGEAFF
CDR3nt: TGCAGTGCTAGACGGGCTCAGGGGAGGGGTAGTGGTGAAGCTTTCTTT

v_gene: TRBV25-1
d_gene: TRBD1
abundance: -
j_gene: TRBJ1-4
CDR3aa: CASSDRHNEKLFF
CDR3nt: TGTGCCAGTTCGGACAGGCATAATGAAAAACTGTTTTTT

v_gene: TRBV10-3
d_gene: TRBD1
abundance: -
j_gene: TRBJ1-1
CDR3aa: CASTYRGTGRDTEAFF
CDR3nt: TGTGCCAGCACCTACCGGGGGACAGGGAGGGACACTGAAGCTTTCTTT

v_gene: TRBV10-3
d_gene: -
abundance: few
j_gene: TRBJ1-2
CDR3aa: CAISGVGTSGYTF
CDR3nt: TGTGCCATCAGTGGGGTAGGGACAAGTGGCTACACCTTC

v_gene: TRBV9
d_gene: -
abundance: once
j_gene: TRBJ2-2
CDR3aa: CASGGTYGELFF
CDR3nt: TGTGCCAGCGGGGGGACCTACGGGGAGCTGTTTTTT

v_gene: TRBV6-9
d_gene: -
abundance: many
j_gene: TRBJ2-7
CDR3aa: CASSYSGSAYEQYF
CDR3nt: TGTGCCAGCAGTTATTCCGGGAGCGCCTACGAGCAGTACTTC

v_gene: TRBV3-1
d_gene: TRBD1
abundance: many
j_gene: TRBJ2-3
CDR3aa: CASSPRQGRTDTQYF
CDR3nt: TGTGCCAGCAGCCCTCGACAGGGACGCACAGATACGCAGTATTTT

v_gene: TRBV2
d_gene: TRBD1
abundance: -
j_gene: TRBJ1-1
CDR3aa: CASSEQSGGGEAFF
CDR3nt: TGTGCCAGCAGCGAACAATCAGGGGGGGGGGAAGCTTTCTTT

v_gene: TRBV5-4
d_gene: TRBD1
abundance: -
j_gene: TRBJ2-7
CDR3aa: CASSFGRGRNGAMYEQYF
CDR3nt: TGTGCCAGCAGCTTTGGCAGGGGGCGAAACGGAGCTATGTACGAGCAGTACTTC

v_gene: TRBV7-9
d_gene: TRBD1
abundance: many
j_gene: TRBJ1-2
CDR3aa: CASSSRDSNYGYTF
CDR3nt: TGTGCCAGCAGTTCCCGGGACAGTAACTATGGCTACACCTTC

v_gene: TRBV7-9
d_gene: TRBD1
abundance: many
j_gene: TRBJ2-7
CDR3aa: CASVRGQGRVEQYF
CDR3nt: TGTGCCAGCGTTAGGGGACAGGGAAGGGTGGAGCAGTACTTC

v_gene: TRBV5-1
d_gene: -
abundance: -
j_gene: TRBJ1-1
CDR3aa: CASSLEGRLQSTEAFF
CDR3nt: TGCGCCAGCAGCTTGGAGGGACGTTTACAGAGCACTGAGGCTTTCTTT

v_gene: TRBV14
d_gene: -
abundance: once
j_gene: TRBJ2-7
CDR3aa: CASSQWGGLKYF
CDR3nt: TGTGCCAGCAGCCAATGGGGGGGGCTAAAGTACTTC

v_gene: TRBV10-1
d_gene: TRBD2
abundance: few
j_gene: TRBJ2-1
CDR3aa: CASSFGGRENEQFF
CDR3nt: TGCGCCAGCAGTTTCGGCGGGAGGGAAAATGAGCAGTTCTTC

v_gene: TRBV11-2
d_gene: -
abundance: -
j_gene: TRBJ2-1
CDR3aa: CASSAPLANYNEQFF
CDR3nt: TGTGCCAGCAGCGCACCTTTGGCGAACTACAATGAGCAGTTCTTC

v_gene: TRBV4-2
d_gene: -
abundance: many
j_gene: TRBJ2-1
CDR3aa: CASSSGPVPYNEQFF
CDR3nt: TGTGCCAGCAGCAGCGGACCCGTTCCTTACAATGAGCAGTTCTTC

v_gene: TRBV27
d_gene: -
abundance: -
j_gene: TRBJ1-6
CDR3aa: CASTIRPNSPLHF
CDR3nt: TGTGCCAGTACGATCCGACCTAATTCACCCCTCCACTTT

v_gene: TRBV11-1
d_gene: -
abundance: many
j_gene: TRBJ2-5
CDR3aa: CASSPSLGYQETQYF
CDR3nt: TGTGCCAGCAGCCCCTCGCTTGGGTACCAAGAGACCCAGTACTTC

v_gene: TRBV7-3
d_gene: -
abundance: many
j_gene: TRBJ2-1
CDR3aa: CASSFDNEQFF
CDR3nt: TGTGCCAGCAGCTTCGACAATGAGCAGTTCTTC

v_gene: TRBV2
d_gene: TRBD1
abundance: -
j_gene: TRBJ1-1
CDR3aa: CASRDRVLWEAFF
CDR3nt: TGTGCCAGCAGGGACAGGGTGCTTTGGGAAGCTTTCTTT

v_gene: TRBV29-1
d_gene: -
abundance: -
j_gene: TRBJ2-3
CDR3aa: CSVARGRSADTQYF
CDR3nt: TGCAGCGTTGCTAGGGGAAGGTCGGCAGATACGCAGTATTTT

v_gene: TRBV7-2
d_gene: -
abundance: many
j_gene: TRBJ2-3
CDR3aa: CASSPGSTDTQYF
CDR3nt: TGTGCCAGCAGCCCCGGTAGCACAGATACGCAGTATTTT

v_gene: TRBV5-4
d_gene: -
abundance: many
j_gene: TRBJ2-7
CDR3aa: CASSPAGVSEQYF
CDR3nt: TGTGCCAGCAGCCCGGCGGGTGTCTCCGAGCAGTACTTC

v_gene: TRBV5-6
d_gene: -
abundance: few
j_gene: TRBJ1-6
CDR3aa: CASSSRTVYNSPLHF
CDR3nt: TGTGCCAGCAGCTCAAGGACCGTGTATAATTCACCCCTCCACTTT

v_gene: TRBV6-4
d_gene: TRBD1
abundance: many
j_gene: TRBJ2-7
CDR3aa: CASMTGSPYEQYF
CDR3nt: TGTGCCAGCATGACAGGGTCCCCCTACGAGCAGTACTTC

v_gene: TRBV4-3
d_gene: -
abundance: many
j_gene: TRBJ1-3
CDR3aa: CASSQEPHGGTGNTIYF
CDR3nt: TGCGCCAGCAGCCAAGAGCCCCACGGAGGGACTGGAAACACCATATATTTT

v_gene: TRBV19
d_gene: -
abundance: -
j_gene: TRBJ1-1
CDR3aa: CASSKGGMNTEAFF
CDR3nt: TGTGCCAGTAGTAAAGGAGGGATGAACACTGAAGCTTTCTTT

v_gene: TRBV7-2
d_gene: -
abundance: -
j_gene: TRBJ2-3
CDR3aa: CASSLGQLDTQYF
CDR3nt: TGTGCCAGCAGCTTGGGTCAGCTAGATACGCAGTATTTT

v_gene: TRBV29-1
d_gene: TRBD2
abundance: -
j_gene: TRBJ2-1
CDR3aa: CSVASGRFEQFF
CDR3nt: TGCAGCGTTGCTAGCGGGAGGTTTGAGCAGTTCTTC

v_gene: TRBV12-3/TRBV12-4
d_gene: -
abundance: -
j_gene: TRBJ2-7
CDR3aa: CASPPGPTYEQYF
CDR3nt: TGTGCCAGCCCCCCAGGACCCACCTACGAGCAGTACTTC

v_gene: TRBV4-1
d_gene: TRBD2
abundance: -
j_gene: TRBJ2-7
CDR3aa: CASSQAGLASYEQYF
CDR3nt: TGCGCCAGCAGCCAAGCGGGACTAGCTAGCTACGAGCAGTACTTC

v_gene: TRBV19
d_gene: TRBD2
abundance: -
j_gene: TRBJ2-7
CDR3aa: CASSDSGGYSYEQYF
CDR3nt: TGTGCCAGTAGCGATAGCGGGGGGTATTCCTACGAGCAGTACTTC

v_gene: TRBV10-2
d_gene: -
abundance: -
j_gene: TRBJ1-1
CDR3aa: CASSENRVATEAFF
CDR3nt: TGCGCCAGCAGTGAGAACAGGGTTGCGACTGAAGCTTTCTTT

v_gene: TRBV19
d_gene: -
abundance: many
j_gene: TRBJ2-6
CDR3aa: CASSTGWGSGANVLTF
CDR3nt: TGTGCCAGTAGTACCGGATGGGGATCTGGGGCCAACGTCCTGACTTTC

v_gene: TRBV12-3/TRBV12-4
d_gene: -
abundance: many
j_gene: TRBJ2-5
CDR3aa: CASSFWQQETQYF
CDR3nt: TGTGCCAGCAGTTTTTGGCAGCAAGAGACCCAGTACTTC

v_gene: TRBV29-1
d_gene: TRBD2
abundance: -
j_gene: TRBJ2-1
CDR3aa: CSVDSASGANEQFF
CDR3nt: TGCAGCGTTGATTCGGCTAGCGGGGCGAATGAGCAGTTCTTC

v_gene: TRBV7-2
d_gene: TRBD1
abundance: -
j_gene: TRBJ2-7
CDR3aa: CASSDRGIEQYF
CDR3nt: TGTGCCAGCAGTGACAGGGGGATCGAGCAGTACTTC

v_gene: TRBV7-3
d_gene: -
abundance: -
j_gene: TRBJ1-6
CDR3aa: CASSEGLTNSPLHF
CDR3nt: TGTGCCAGCAGCGAAGGACTGACAAATTCACCCCTCCACTTT

v_gene: TRBV15
d_gene: TRBD1
abundance: -
j_gene: TRBJ1-5
CDR3aa: CATSGDRGQPQHF
CDR3nt: TGTGCCACCAGCGGGGACAGGGGGCAGCCCCAGCATTTT